Presented here are 5 T cell receptor beta chains from one specimen sequenced in a study of CD8+ T cells in alopecia areata. Extracted from the samples, RNA was reverse transcribed into cDNA to serve as the sequencing template. The protocol was immunoSEQ multiplex PCR, while the TCRdb copy is restricted to in-frame clones and leaves out a portion. The table includes about 110,000 clones, approximately 59% detected once. The sequencing input was CD8+ T cells sorted from blood. The receptor set was obtained from a human donor in good health.

This clone was recorded a few times. The chain couples TRBV23-1 to TRBJ2-7; D might be TRBD1 (6 bases). TRBV23-1 is known as an ORF, though its function is uncertain. The CDR3 contains 17 residues. V lost 0 bases and J lost 0, with 15 bases in between. CDR3 nucleotide sequence: TGCGCCAGCAGTCAATCCGGCAGGACAGTAATCTCCTACGAGCAGTACTTC. Protein: CASSQSGRTVISYEQYF.

This clone was seen a handful of times. This rearrangement joins TRBV6-5 to TRBJ2-5, with 8 bases that match TRBD2. CDR1 and CDR2 from the germline V gene are MNHEY and SVGAGI. Trimming removed 6 bases from V and 2 bases from J; junction bases left unmatched: 2. The CDR3 length is 13 residues. The CDR3 spells CASRTGGQETQYF. In DNA form, the CDR3 reads TGTGCCAGCAGGACGGGGGGGCAAGAGACCCAGTACTTC.

This clone was counted many times. V usage is TRBV6-1 and J usage is TRBJ1-4; 10 bases fit TRBD1. Losses at the gene ends were 6 bases for V and 5 bases for J; bases not matched to a gene: 3. This CDR3 has 14 residues. Germline V gives CDR1 MNHNS, CDR2 SASEGT. CDR3 nucleotide sequence: TGTGCCAGCAGCTCGGGACAGGGGAATGAAAAACTGTTTTTT. As protein: CASSSGQGNEKLFF.

V usage is TRBV7-6 and J usage is TRBJ2-6; D gene uncertain. The CDR3 length is 18 residues. V dropped 1 base and J dropped 3 bases, with 16 bases sitting between them. Per germline, CDR1 SGHVS and CDR2 FNYEAQ. The CDR3 loop is CASSLVPSSPGGANVLTF. The CDR3 nucleotides are TGTGCCAGCAGCTTAGTTCCTAGTTCTCCGGGTGGGGCCAACGTCCTGACTTTC.

The chain joins TRBV2 to TRBJ2-1; TRBD1 might be the D (5 bases). V shed 7 bases and J shed 7 bases, with 14 bases lying between them. The CDR3 spans 13 residues. Germline V lookup: CDR1 SNHLY, CDR2 FYNNEI. The DNA for the CDR3 is TGTGCCAGCAACGACATCAAGGGGAATGAGCAGTTCTTC. Translating it yields CASNDIKGNEQFF. Looking up the rest from reference TRBV2 and TRBJ2-1 gives the full variable domain: EPEVTQTPSHQVTQMGQEVILRCVPISNHLYFYWYRQILGQKVEFLVSFYNNEISEKSEIFDDQFSVERPDGSNFTLKIRSTKLEDSAMYFCASNDIKGNEQFFGPGTRLTVL.